This TCR beta chain was recovered during a study of T cells in Graves' hyperthyroidism and ophthalmopathy. This CDR3 region has 15 residues. The germline V gene has CDR1 SGHRS and CDR2 YFSETQ. Trimming pared 0 bases from V and 5 bases from J, leaving 11 bases between. The study defined stable Graves' hyperthyroidism as no ophthalmopathy progression within 18 months. Diagnoses used clinical symptoms, serum thyroxine and TRAb, thyroid ultrasound and orbital computed tomography. The CDR3 regions of TCR beta were amplified from RNA transcripts. HTBI primers were employed in a first-round RT-PCR of the TCR CDR3. TCRdb itself ran the multiplex PCR reads through MiXCR, one entry per CDR3 protein. The sample carries over 90,000 distinct CDR3 sequences, roughly 50% recorded once. This clonotype was detected many times.

The specimen sequenced was blood. The chain carries TRBV5-1 and TRBJ2-2; weak D call: TRBD1 (6 bases). The receptor was derived from a man between 35 and 55 years old with Graves' hyperthyroidism. The CDR3 DNA sequence: TGCGCCAGCAGCTTGGCGGGCAGGGGTACCGGGGAGCTGTTTTTT. The encoded protein is CASSLAGRGTGELFF.